This is a list of T cell receptor beta chains from one sample in a study of blood T cell repertoires in COVID-19. Clones were sequenced by immunoSEQ multiplex PCR, and TCRdb holds only the in-frame ones, with some missing. The sample includes roughly 270,000 clones, 82% seen only once; the top ten take roughly 4.7%. Sequencing was carried out using PBMCs or T cells enriched from blood (not recorded which). All receptors come from a man in his forties who had been exposed to COVID-19. CDR3s include the opening cysteine and the closing phenylalanine or tryptophan. D genes are given only for firm matches. The size of a clone is reported for some rows only, either as once, few or many, or as a class for expanded clones.

CDR3nt	CDR3aa	d_gene	v_gene	j_gene	abundance
TGTGCCAGCAGCTCCCTCAGGACAAGAGTGAACACCGGGGAGCTGTTTTTT	CASSSLRTRVNTGELFF	-	TRBV7-3	TRBJ2-2	-
TGTGCCAGCAGCTCCGGATCGACGACAAGAAACACTGAAGCTTTCTTT	CASSSGSTTRNTEAFF	-	TRBV5-8	TRBJ1-1	-
TGTGCCAGCAGTACGACAGGCATGAACTATGGCTACACCTTC	CASSTTGMNYGYTF	-	TRBV7-9	TRBJ1-2	-
TGTGCCAGCAGCCTACAGGGGGGTAGTGAAAAACTGTTTTTT	CASSLQGGSEKLFF	TRBD1	TRBV7-9	TRBJ1-4	-
TGTGCCAGTCGGTCACAGATGAACACTGAAGCTTTCTTT	CASRSQMNTEAFF	-	TRBV19	TRBJ1-1	once
TGCAGTGCAAGTAGACAGAACCCAAACACCGGGGAGCTGTTTTTT	CSASRQNPNTGELFF	-	TRBV20-1	TRBJ2-2	-
TGTGCCAGCTGGGCTTCGGGGGCCTACGAGCAGTACTTC	CASWASGAYEQYF	-	TRBV6-5	TRBJ2-7	-
TGCAGTGCTAGTTCTGTTTCAGAGACCCAGTACTTC	CSASSVSETQYF	-	TRBV20-1	TRBJ2-5	few
TGTGCCAGTAGTATAAGAGGAAGGTTTTCCTACTATGGCTACACCTTC	CASSIRGRFSYYGYTF	-	TRBV19	TRBJ1-2	-
TGTGCCAGCAGCCCGAGTTCCACTGAAGCTTTCTTT	CASSPSSTEAFF	-	TRBV4-2	TRBJ1-1	-
TGTGCCAGCAGCTGGGCAGACCAAGAGACCCAGTACTTC	CASSWADQETQYF	-	TRBV7-9	TRBJ2-5	-
TGTGCCAGTAGTATACCACCGGGGAAGGAAGCTTTCTTT	CASSIPPGKEAFF	-	TRBV19	TRBJ1-1	-
TGTGCCAGCAGCCAAGACTCGGGGTACGAGCAGTTCTTC	CASSQDSGYEQFF	-	TRBV3-1/TRBV3-2	TRBJ2-1	few
TGCGCCAGCAGCTACAACAGGGCGCGCACCGGGGAGCTGTTTTTT	CASSYNRARTGELFF	-	TRBV5-1	TRBJ2-2	-
TGTGCCAGCAGCATCAGGGATGAGCAGTTCTTC	CASSIRDEQFF	-	TRBV5-6	TRBJ2-1	-
TGTGCCATCAGTGGCTTGGGAGGTGAAGCTTTCTTT	CAISGLGGEAFF	-	TRBV10-3	TRBJ1-1	-
TGTGCCAGCAGTTACCGGGGACTGAGCACAGATACGCAGTATTTT	CASSYRGLSTDTQYF	-	TRBV6-5	TRBJ2-3	-
TGTGCCAGCAGCCAAGGAGGGCAGACCTATAATTCACCCCTCCACTTT	CASSQGGQTYNSPLHF	-	TRBV3-1/TRBV3-2	TRBJ1-6	-
TGTGCCAGCAGCCAAGATAAGTTCTTGGGACAGGCCTACGAGCAGTACTTC	CASSQDKFLGQAYEQYF	TRBD1	TRBV3-1/TRBV3-2	TRBJ2-7	few
TGCGCCAGCAGCACGGGGGACCGGGAGGATATCTACGAGCAGTACTTC	CASSTGDREDIYEQYF	TRBD2	TRBV5-1	TRBJ2-7	-
TGTGCCACCAGTGATTCACTAGCGGAAGAGACCCAGTACTTC	CATSDSLAEETQYF	TRBD2	TRBV24-1	TRBJ2-5	-
TGTGCCAGCAGTGTGGTCAAGGACTCTGGGGACAGGGGTGATGAGCAGTTCTTC	CASSVVKDSGDRGDEQFF	TRBD1	TRBV2	TRBJ2-1	few
TGTGCCTGGAGTCTAGGACAGGGGAGCAATCAGCCCCAGCATTTT	CAWSLGQGSNQPQHF	TRBD1	TRBV30	TRBJ1-5	few
TGTGCCAGCAGCTTACAGATGAACACTGAAGCTTTCTTT	CASSLQMNTEAFF	-	TRBV11-3	TRBJ1-1	-
TGTGCCAGCAGCTACCAGGTCAGCTCCTACGAGCAGTACTTC	CASSYQVSSYEQYF	-	TRBV27	TRBJ2-7	-
TGTGCCAGCAGCCCGAGGACAGGACATGAAAAACTGTTTTTT	CASSPRTGHEKLFF	TRBD1	TRBV14	TRBJ1-4	-
TGTGCCAGCAGTGACCGGACAGCTAATGAAAAACTGTTTTTT	CASSDRTANEKLFF	-	TRBV25-1	TRBJ1-4	-
TGTGCCAGCTTAGTACGAGGAGCGGGAGGCTTGTTGGAGACCCAGTACTTC	CASLVRGAGGLLETQYF	TRBD2	TRBV18	TRBJ2-5	-
TGCGCCAGAACACCAAATCAGCCCCAGCATTTT	CARTPNQPQHF	-	TRBV23-1	TRBJ1-5	many
TGTGCCAGCAGCGCACACTCCGGGGGGGAAAAACTGTTTTTT	CASSAHSGGEKLFF	-	TRBV7-8	TRBJ1-4	-
TGTGCCAGCAGTGAACTGGCGACAGGGGTCTACGAGCAGTACTTC	CASSELATGVYEQYF	TRBD1	TRBV6-1	TRBJ2-7	-
TGTGCCAGTAGTGTGGACAGGGGAACGAACACCGGGGAGCTGTTTTTT	CASSVDRGTNTGELFF	TRBD1	TRBV19	TRBJ2-2	-
TGTGCCAGCAGCTTAGGGACACAGGGGGCATACGAGCAGTACTTC	CASSLGTQGAYEQYF	TRBD1	TRBV5-4	TRBJ2-7	-
TGCGCCAGCAGCTTGGTAAGGCTCCAGGTGACCGGGGAGCTGTTTTTT	CASSLVRLQVTGELFF	-	TRBV5-1	TRBJ2-2	-
TGTGCCAGCAGCTTCGGCGGGTACTACGAGCAGTACTTC	CASSFGGYYEQYF	-	TRBV7-9	TRBJ2-7	-
TGCGCCAGCAGCCTGAGTTATGAGCAGTTCTTC	CASSLSYEQFF	-	TRBV5-1	TRBJ2-1	-
TGTGCCAGCTCACCGGGCAACACCCAGCCCCAGCATTTT	CASSPGNTQPQHF	-	TRBV18	TRBJ1-5	-
TGCGCCAGCAGCTTGACGCTTCGGACAGGGGGCTACAATGAGCAGTTCTTC	CASSLTLRTGGYNEQFF	TRBD1	TRBV5-1	TRBJ2-1	-
TGCGCCAGCCTAGTTAGACACCCACGGGGTAAGGGCGGGAGCTCTGGAAACACCATATATTTT	CASLVRHPRGKGGSSGNTIYF	-	TRBV5-1	TRBJ1-3	once
TGTGCCAGCAGGCCGACAGGGCTGGTGTGGGGTAATGAAAAACTGTTTTTT	CASRPTGLVWGNEKLFF	TRBD1	TRBV27	TRBJ1-4	-
TGTGCCAGCAGCTTGTTGGGACAGGGGGCCCAGGACGAGCAGTACTTC	CASSLLGQGAQDEQYF	TRBD1	TRBV7-2	TRBJ2-7	-
TGCGCCAGCAGCCACAGCGGGCTCTACGAGCAGTACTTC	CASSHSGLYEQYF	-	TRBV5-1	TRBJ2-7	-
TGTGCCAGTAGTAATTCACTTGGAGGGACTACTAACTATGGCTACACCTTC	CASSNSLGGTTNYGYTF	-	TRBV19	TRBJ1-2	-
TGTGCCAGCAGACCATTCAACAGGAACCAGCCCCAGCATTTT	CASRPFNRNQPQHF	-	TRBV6-5	TRBJ1-5	few
TGTGCCATCCTCGGCGGGCTAGCGGGGCGCCACTCCTACAATGAGCAGTTCTTC	CAILGGLAGRHSYNEQFF	TRBD2	TRBV2	TRBJ2-1	-
TGTGCCAGCTCACCCTGGGACTCATTAGCCCTCAGCTCAGAGCAGTACTTC	CASSPWDSLALSSEQYF	-	TRBV18	TRBJ2-7	-
TGCGCCAGCAGTCACCCGTCGCGCGGGGGGTACCAAGAGACCCAGTACTTC	CASSHPSRGGYQETQYF	TRBD2	TRBV23-1	TRBJ2-5	-
TGCGCCAGCAGCCCCGGAGGGAGCGGGAGGACCACAGATACGCAGTATTTT	CASSPGGSGRTTDTQYF	TRBD2	TRBV5-1	TRBJ2-3	few
TGTGCCAGCAGAGCACCAACTAATGAAAAACTGTTTTTT	CASRAPTNEKLFF	-	TRBV5-4	TRBJ1-4	-